This TCR beta chain was sequenced for a study of naive and memory T cell subsets (TCRdb year 2017). For the study in its entirety: The study applied an open-source, UMI-based TCR alpha and beta sequencing pipeline to sorted naive and memory peripheral blood T cell subsets. The functional CMV T cell responses agreed completely with IgG serology results. RNA was DNase-treated and reverse transcribed with TCR constant-region primers, mostly using SuperScript III. Paper-wide results and their limitations: Once error correction was done, more than 95% of naive TCR sequences showed up just once, which made the naive abundance distributions much steeper than those of the memory subsets. TCR abundance followed a power law with an exponent that was different for naive and memory subsets but consistent across the three individuals. Each clonotype was defined as a single alpha or beta chain sequence rather than as a paired alpha/beta receptor. In both CD4 and CD8 cells, the Gini index increased while Shannon and inverse Simpson diversity decreased from naive through CM, EM and EMRA. No ground truth was available to validate the repertoire findings for the naive and memory subsets. RNA-based TCR counts may be influenced by expression changes linked to T cell activation and differentiation.

The germline V end is reduced by 4 bases and the J end by 8 bases; junction bases left unmatched: 8. The germline V gene (reference sequence) sets CDR1 to SEHNR and CDR2 to FQNEAQ. The CDR3 runs 15 residues from the cysteine to the phenylalanine. The retained sequence is limited to the CDR3, 45 bases, with the frame set at the first base. From the second PCR step onward, the TCR alpha chain libraries and the TCR beta chain libraries were amplified separately. To determine each donor's CMV status, fresh PBMCs were stimulated overnight with CMV viral lysate, and IFNgamma production from CD4+ T cells was then assessed. Using Miltenyi beads, CD4 T cells were first positively selected, and CD8 T cells were then positively selected from the CD4-negative fraction. Cells were stained for CD3, CD4, CD8, CD45RA, CD27 and a live/dead dye and were sorted on a BD Aria II into four subsets based on CD45RA and CD27. Blood was obtained from a few healthy volunteers, and the blood from each volunteer was fractionated into CD4 and CD8 T cells and subsequently into four differentiation subsets. About 120 ml of peripheral blood was drawn per donor, and PBMC were isolated by Ficoll-Paque PLUS density-gradient centrifugation. The sorted cells were lysed in RLT buffer, after which RNA was extracted using a Qiagen RNeasy kit and kept at -80 degrees C.

The library came from UMI-ligation and nested PCR. To cover both TRBC1 and TRBC2, the beta constant-region primer consisted of an equimolar mix of two oligonucleotides. T4 RNA ligase 1 ligated a single-stranded oligonucleotide carrying the SP2 primer and a 12-nucleotide UMI to the cDNA 3' end. The ligated cDNA went through four rounds of PCR with nested alpha and beta constant-region primers together with the SP2 primer. The ligation reaction was kept at 16 degrees C for roughly 18-24 hours. To avoid over-amplification, PCR2 was usually performed as a SYBR Green qPCR and halted once a predetermined threshold was reached. Apart from the first purification, every purification step used Agencourt AMPure XP magnetic beads. Libraries were quantified by Qubit and checked on a TapeStation, where a main peak was expected near 650 bp. Sequencing of the pooled libraries was done on an Illumina MiSeq using v2 2x251 paired-end kits, which typically yielded 1-2 million reads per sample. Each sample library was pooled at roughly 4.4 nM, and about 5-7.5% PhiX was included to improve cluster recognition. As for how the authors treated the data: FASTQ reads processed by Demultiplexor were assigned V and J genes by Decombinator through tag matching that tolerated a single base-pair mismatch. Collapsinator used UMIs to correct both sequencing errors and frequency errors arising from PCR heterogeneity. CDR3Translator translated TCRs and extracted CDR3s from the conserved cysteine to the FGXG phenylalanine, flagging non-productive sequences. Gini, Shannon entropy and inverse Simpson indices were computed after subsampling the repertoires to the same number of UMI-defined TCRs. Within the linear range, a power law was fitted to clonotype abundance distributions using maximum likelihood. On one naive CD8 sample, the pipeline and MIGEC gave similar UMI counts, unique TCR numbers and clonal distributions. A set of 6,000 to 8,000 CMV-associated CDR3 sequences, compiled from VDJdb and a published dataset, was used to search the repertoires. TCRdb reworked the public reads: Q25 trimming with fastp, MiXCR clone assembly, productive beta chains retained. Every CDR3 protein is listed once, alongside the most common genes and DNA of its rows. It is TCRdb's table, rather than the study itself, that gives the V and J calls and clone size. The sample profile shows roughly 21,000 distinct CDR3 sequences; roughly 11% of them were found once. 15% to 20% of the sample rests with the top ten.

Worth noting for this clonotype: What antigen it recognizes has not been identified. No base quality information exists; no much larger clone differs at one position.

Recombination linked TRBV7-9 to TRBJ2-1, and 10 junction bases match TRBD2. The specimen sequenced was central memory CD8+ T cells from blood. Interpreted using the paper, the cell subset or site label stands for: central memory, CD45RA- CD27+. This receptor was obtained from a human donor in good health. In nucleotides, the sequence is TGTGCCAGCAGCTCGGCAGCGGGAGGGCCGGATGAGCAGTTCTTC. This sequence encodes CASSSAAGGPDEQFF.